The rows below give T cell receptor beta chains drawn from one sample of a study of beta chain features in type 1 diabetes. Sequencing used immunoSEQ multiplex PCR; TCRdb keeps in-frame clones, though not all of them. The sample lists about 340,000 clones; approximately 8.2% were seen once. Sequencing input: central memory CD4+ T cells from blood. These receptors all come from a woman between 18 and 29 years old in good health. Both conserved end residues are part of each CDR3. D genes are given only for firm matches. Some rows mark clone size as missing; the rest say once, few, many or name a class of expanded clone.

CDR3 protein,CDR3 DNA,D gene,clone size,V gene,J gene
CASTPSATYEQYF,TGTGCCAGCACCCCTTCCGCAACCTACGAGCAGTACTTC,-,few,TRBV28,TRBJ2-7
CASSPQGGGTDTQYF,TGTGCCAGCAGTCCTCAGGGAGGGGGCACAGATACGCAGTATTTT,TRBD2,few,TRBV7-9,TRBJ2-3
CASSVEWPGEQFF,TGTGCCAGCAGCGTAGAGTGGCCCGGGGAGCAGTTCTTC,-,few,TRBV9,TRBJ2-1
CASSVEGQGTTEQYF,TGTGCCAGCAGCGTAGAAGGACAGGGGACCACCGAGCAGTACTTC,TRBD1,few,TRBV9,TRBJ2-7
CASSLGGRGPSYEQYF,TGTGCCAGCAGCTTGGGGGGGAGGGGGCCCTCCTACGAGCAGTACTTC,-,few,TRBV11-2,TRBJ2-7
CASSTQGTAGNTIYF,TGTGCCAGCAGCACACAGGGGACAGCGGGAAACACCATATATTTT,TRBD1,few,TRBV6-6,TRBJ1-3
CASSLADRNTIYF,TGTGCCAGCAGCTTGGCGGACAGAAACACCATATATTTT,-,-,TRBV6-1,TRBJ1-3
CASIRTSPCDEQYF,TGTGCCAGCATCCGGACGAGTCCTTGTGACGAGCAGTACTTC,-,few,TRBV9,TRBJ2-7
CASSLYDRAYGYTF,TGTGCCAGCAGCTTATACGACAGGGCATATGGCTACACCTTC,TRBD1,few,TRBV7-2,TRBJ1-2
CASSYSASGAYEQYF,TGTGCCAGCAGTTACTCGGCTAGCGGCGCCTACGAGCAGTACTTC,TRBD2,few,TRBV6-5,TRBJ2-7
CASSFSPSDAYEQYF,TGTGCCAGCAGCTTTTCCCCATCCGATGCCTACGAGCAGTACTTC,-,many,TRBV7-2,TRBJ2-7
CASSLSRTTEAFF,TGTGCCAGCAGCTTATCGCGAACCACTGAAGCTTTCTTT,-,few,TRBV7-9,TRBJ1-1
CSVGDVEQFF,TGCAGCGTTGGGGACGTTGAGCAGTTCTTC,-,-,TRBV29-1,TRBJ2-1
CASRGASTDTQYF,TGTGCCAGCCGCGGTGCTAGCACAGATACGCAGTATTTT,-,-,TRBV2,TRBJ2-3
CATREGLAGLKNEQFF,TGTGCCACCAGGGAAGGACTAGCGGGACTGAAGAATGAGCAGTTCTTC,TRBD2,-,TRBV15,TRBJ2-1
CASSLARKNTEAFF,TGTGCCAGCAGTTTAGCGAGAAAGAACACTGAAGCTTTCTTT,-,few,TRBV28,TRBJ1-1
CASSFTKGPVYEQYF,TGTGCCAGCAGCTTTACGAAAGGACCTGTCTACGAGCAGTACTTC,-,few,TRBV5-6,TRBJ2-7
CASSLGQTQYF,TGTGCCAGCAGTTTGGGTCAGACGCAGTATTTT,-,-,TRBV28,TRBJ2-3
CASSSGTGKTYEQYF,TGTGCCAGCAGCTCCGGTACAGGGAAAACCTACGAGCAGTACTTC,-,-,TRBV5-4,TRBJ2-7
CASSLPGLAGARDTQYF,TGCGCCAGCAGCTTACCGGGACTAGCGGGAGCACGCGATACGCAGTATTTT,TRBD2,few,TRBV5-1,TRBJ2-3
CASSLSPRDWNEKLFF,TGTGCCAGCAGCTTAAGTCCACGCGACTGGAATGAAAAACTGTTTTTT,-,-,TRBV7-9,TRBJ1-4
CASSLEHGSYNEQFF,TGTGCTAGCAGCTTAGAACACGGCTCCTACAATGAGCAGTTCTTC,-,-,TRBV7-7,TRBJ2-1
CASSANRGLWGNTIYF,TGTGCCAGCAGCGCAAACAGGGGGCTGTGGGGAAACACCATATATTTT,TRBD1,few,TRBV9,TRBJ1-3
CASSPGGGQGSEQYF,TGTGCCAGCTCACCCGGAGGGGGACAGGGGTCCGAGCAGTACTTC,TRBD1,-,TRBV18,TRBJ2-7
CASSDSGSTREQYF,TGTGCCAGCAGTGACAGCGGGAGTACCCGCGAGCAGTACTTC,TRBD2,-,TRBV6-5,TRBJ2-7
CASSRKTGEEEETQYF,TGTGCCAGCAGCAGAAAGACAGGGGAGGAGGAAGAGACCCAGTACTTC,TRBD1,few,TRBV5-6,TRBJ2-5
CASSVGLAGGDEQFF,TGTGCCAGCAGCGTCGGACTAGCGGGAGGCGATGAGCAGTTCTTC,TRBD2,many,TRBV5-4,TRBJ2-1
CASPGGSYEQYF,TGCGCCAGCCCTGGGGGGAGCTACGAGCAGTACTTC,-,few,TRBV10-2,TRBJ2-7
CATSRDLASSPRGSYNEQFF,TGTGCCACCAGCAGAGATCTAGCGTCATCACCTCGGGGCTCCTACAATGAGCAGTTCTTC,-,-,TRBV15,TRBJ2-1